This TCR beta chain emerged from a study of STAT5B mutations in CD4+ large granular lymphocyte leukemia. Whole-study results and caveats: TRBV06-family usage was enriched in top patient clones (8/27) versus controls (2/35). Patient CD4-sorted repertoires stayed more clonal than healthy ones after leukemic-clone removal.

Buffy coats from healthy blood donors served as controls. Of note for this clone: No antigen is known for it.

In the study's own analysis: Productive clonotypes were detectable down to 2.59 x 10-5 frequency. The repertoire was sequenced with immunoSEQ multiplex PCR; TCRdb's copy has only in-frame clones and lacks some. V and J calls and clone size follow that table, whereas D and trimming were derived from the DNA. The data contain over 35,000 clones, 65% to 90% of them singletons. CDR3 size: 10 residues. V gave up 7 bases and J gave up 7 bases, with 6 bases separating them. CDR1 and CDR2 (germline): MNHGY, SAAAGT. The source of this sequence is a human donor in good health. Input material: CD4+ T cells from blood buffy coats. V gene TRBV6-8 combines with J gene TRBJ2-3; no clear D gene. CDR3 in amino acids: CASTENTQYF. CDR3 sequence (DNA): TGTGCCAGCACTGAGAATACGCAGTATTTT.